This section outlines one TCR beta chain sequence together with its context. This entry comes from a study of blood T cell repertoires in COVID-19. Study summary: COVID-19 samples, acute and convalescent, were from the United States, Italy and Spain.

This table comes from immunoSEQ multiplex PCR, and its TCRdb copy is limited to in-frame clones, with some not included. The sample includes under 150,000 clones, 85% to 90% of them seen just once. Per germline, CDR1 SGHTA and CDR2 FQGNSA. Losses at the gene ends were 6 bases for V and 2 bases for J; bases not matched to a gene: 4. The CDR3 consists of 14 residues. V is TRBV7-2 and J is TRBJ1-5; 7 positions agree with TRBD1. The TCR comes from a woman in her 30s with acute COVID-19. Sequencing input: PBMCs or T cells enriched from blood (not recorded which). CDR3 bases: TGTGCCAGCAGTGACAGGGTTGGCAATCAGCCCCAGCATTTT. It is translated as CASSDRVGNQPQHF.